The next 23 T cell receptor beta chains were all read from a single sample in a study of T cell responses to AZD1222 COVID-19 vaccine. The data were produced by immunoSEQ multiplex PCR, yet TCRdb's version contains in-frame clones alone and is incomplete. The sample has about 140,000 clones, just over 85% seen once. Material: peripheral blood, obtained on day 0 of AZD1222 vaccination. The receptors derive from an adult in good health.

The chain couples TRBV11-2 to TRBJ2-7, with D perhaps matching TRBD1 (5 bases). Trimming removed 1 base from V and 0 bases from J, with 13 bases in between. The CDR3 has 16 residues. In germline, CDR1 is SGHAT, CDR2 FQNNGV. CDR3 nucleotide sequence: TGTGCCAGCAGCTTAGTATCAGGGCGCTTCTCCTACGAGCAGTACTTC. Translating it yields CASSLVSGRFSYEQYF. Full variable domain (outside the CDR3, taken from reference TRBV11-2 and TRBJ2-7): EAGVAQSPRYKIIEKRQSVAFWCNPISGHATLYWYQQILGQGPKLLIQFQNNGVVDDSQLPKDRFSAERLKGVDSTLKIQPAKLEDSAVYLCASSLVSGRFSYEQYFGPGTRLTVT.

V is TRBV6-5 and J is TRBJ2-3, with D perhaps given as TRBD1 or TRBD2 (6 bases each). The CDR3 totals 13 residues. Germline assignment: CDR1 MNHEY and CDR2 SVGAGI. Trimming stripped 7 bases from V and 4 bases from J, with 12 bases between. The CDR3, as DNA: TGTGCCAGCAAGGGGGGAGCTCCAGATACGCAGTATTTT. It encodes CASKGGAPDTQYF.

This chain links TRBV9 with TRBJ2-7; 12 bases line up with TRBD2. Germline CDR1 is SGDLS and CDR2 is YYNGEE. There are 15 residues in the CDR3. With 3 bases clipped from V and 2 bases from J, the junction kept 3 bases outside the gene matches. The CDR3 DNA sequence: TGTGCCAGCAGCGAAGGACTAGCGGGAACCTACGAGCAGTACTTC. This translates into CASSEGLAGTYEQYF.

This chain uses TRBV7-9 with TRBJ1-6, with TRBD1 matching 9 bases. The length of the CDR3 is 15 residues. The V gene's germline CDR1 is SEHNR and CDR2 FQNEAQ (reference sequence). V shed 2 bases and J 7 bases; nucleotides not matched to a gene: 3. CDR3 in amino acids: CASSLLGQGNSPLHF. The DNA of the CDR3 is TGTGCCAGCAGCTTACTTGGACAGGGGAATTCACCCCTCCACTTT.

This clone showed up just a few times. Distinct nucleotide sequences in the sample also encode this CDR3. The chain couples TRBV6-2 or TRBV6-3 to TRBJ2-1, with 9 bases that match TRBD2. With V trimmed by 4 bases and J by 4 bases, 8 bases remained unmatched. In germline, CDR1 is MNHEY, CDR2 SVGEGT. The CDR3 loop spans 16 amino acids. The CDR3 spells CASSFLTSGLYNEQFF. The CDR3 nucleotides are TGTGCCAGCAGTTTCCTCACTAGCGGGCTATACAATGAGCAGTTCTTC.

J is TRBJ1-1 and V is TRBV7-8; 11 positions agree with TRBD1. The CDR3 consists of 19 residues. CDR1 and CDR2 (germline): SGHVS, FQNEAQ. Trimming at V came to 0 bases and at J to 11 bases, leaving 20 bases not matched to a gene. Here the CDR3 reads CASSLASTVGQGAFKMAFF. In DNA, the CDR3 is TGTGCCAGCAGCTTAGCCTCAACCGTAGGACAGGGGGCCTTCAAGATGGCTTTCTTT.

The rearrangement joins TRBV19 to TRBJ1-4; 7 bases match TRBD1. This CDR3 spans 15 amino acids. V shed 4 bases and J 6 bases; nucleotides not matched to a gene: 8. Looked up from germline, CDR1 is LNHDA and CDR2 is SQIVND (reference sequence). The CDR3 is CASSRAAQGDEKLFF. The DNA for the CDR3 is TGTGCCAGTAGTAGGGCTGCCCAGGGGGATGAAAAACTGTTTTTT.

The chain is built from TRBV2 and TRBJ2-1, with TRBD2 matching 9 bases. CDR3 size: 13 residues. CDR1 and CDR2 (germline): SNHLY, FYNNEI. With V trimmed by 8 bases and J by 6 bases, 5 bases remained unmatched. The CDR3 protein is CASRPSGTNEQFF. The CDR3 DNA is TGTGCCAGCCGGCCTAGCGGGACCAATGAGCAGTTCTTC. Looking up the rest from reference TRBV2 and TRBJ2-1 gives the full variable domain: EPEVTQTPSHQVTQMGQEVILRCVPISNHLYFYWYRQILGQKVEFLVSFYNNEISEKSEIFDDQFSVERPDGSNFTLKIRSTKLEDSAMYFCASRPSGTNEQFFGPGTRLTVL.

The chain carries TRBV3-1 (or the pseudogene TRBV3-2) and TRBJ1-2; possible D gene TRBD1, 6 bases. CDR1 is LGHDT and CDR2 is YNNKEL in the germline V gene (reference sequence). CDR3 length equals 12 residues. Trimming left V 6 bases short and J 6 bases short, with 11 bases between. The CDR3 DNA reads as TGTGCCAGCAGATCGAGACAGGATGGCTACACCTTC. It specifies CASRSRQDGYTF.

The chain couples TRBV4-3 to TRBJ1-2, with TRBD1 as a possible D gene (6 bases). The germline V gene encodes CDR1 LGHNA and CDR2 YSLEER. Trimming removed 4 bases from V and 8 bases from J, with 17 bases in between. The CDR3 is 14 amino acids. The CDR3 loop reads CASSPAVGAGGYTF. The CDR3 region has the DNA TGCGCCAGCAGCCCCGCGGTGGGGGCAGGAGGCTACACCTTC.

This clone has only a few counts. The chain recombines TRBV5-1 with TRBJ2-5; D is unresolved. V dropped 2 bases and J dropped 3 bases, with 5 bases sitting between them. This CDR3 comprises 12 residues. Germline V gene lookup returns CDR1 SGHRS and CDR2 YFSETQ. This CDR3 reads CASSFAKETQYF. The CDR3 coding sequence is TGCGCCAGCAGCTTTGCTAAAGAGACCCAGTACTTC.

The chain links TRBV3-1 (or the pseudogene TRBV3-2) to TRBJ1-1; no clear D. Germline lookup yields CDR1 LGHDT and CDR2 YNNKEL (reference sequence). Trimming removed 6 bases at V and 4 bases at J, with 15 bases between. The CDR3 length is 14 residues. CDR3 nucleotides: TGTGCCAGCAGACCCACCGGGTCCCCCACTGAAGCTTTCTTT. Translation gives CASRPTGSPTEAFF.

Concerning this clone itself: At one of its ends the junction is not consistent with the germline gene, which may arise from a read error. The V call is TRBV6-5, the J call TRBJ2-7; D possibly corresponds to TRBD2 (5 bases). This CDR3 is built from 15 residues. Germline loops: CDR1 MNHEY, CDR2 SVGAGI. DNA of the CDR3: TGTGCCAGCAGTTACGGGCAAGGACTCTCCCACGAGCAGTACTTC. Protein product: CASSYGQGLSHEQYF.

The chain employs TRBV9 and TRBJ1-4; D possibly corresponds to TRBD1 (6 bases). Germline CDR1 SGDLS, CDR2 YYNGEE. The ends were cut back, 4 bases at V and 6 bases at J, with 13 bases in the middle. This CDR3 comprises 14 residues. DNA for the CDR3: TGTGCCAGCAGCCGTGGGGGCGGGGATGAAAAACTGTTTTTT. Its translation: CASSRGGGDEKLFF.

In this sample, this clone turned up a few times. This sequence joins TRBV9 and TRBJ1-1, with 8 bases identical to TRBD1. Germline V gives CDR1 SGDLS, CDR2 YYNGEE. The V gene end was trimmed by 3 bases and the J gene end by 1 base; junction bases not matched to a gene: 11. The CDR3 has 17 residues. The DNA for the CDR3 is TGTGCCAGCAGCGCGAGAGTGACAGGGGCCGAGAACACTGAAGCTTTCTTT. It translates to CASSARVTGAENTEAFF.

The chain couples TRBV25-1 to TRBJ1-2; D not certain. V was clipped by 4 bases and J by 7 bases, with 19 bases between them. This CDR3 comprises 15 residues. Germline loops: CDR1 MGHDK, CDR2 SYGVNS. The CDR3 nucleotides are TGTGCCAGCAGTGCGATCGGGCCGGATGTCTCTGGCTACACCTTC. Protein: CASSAIGPDVSGYTF.

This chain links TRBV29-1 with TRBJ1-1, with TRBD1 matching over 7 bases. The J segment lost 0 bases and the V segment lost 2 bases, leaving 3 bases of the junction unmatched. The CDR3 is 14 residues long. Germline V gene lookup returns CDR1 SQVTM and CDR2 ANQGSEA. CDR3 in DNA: TGCAGCGTTGAAAGTGACAGGGTGAACACTGAAGCTTTCTTT. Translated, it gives CSVESDRVNTEAFF.

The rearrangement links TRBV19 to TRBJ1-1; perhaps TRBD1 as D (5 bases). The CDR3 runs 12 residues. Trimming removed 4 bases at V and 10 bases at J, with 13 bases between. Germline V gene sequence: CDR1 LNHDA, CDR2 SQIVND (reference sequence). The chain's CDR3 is CASSRSQGGAFF. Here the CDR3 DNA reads TGTGCCAGTAGTAGGTCGCAGGGCGGAGCTTTCTTT.

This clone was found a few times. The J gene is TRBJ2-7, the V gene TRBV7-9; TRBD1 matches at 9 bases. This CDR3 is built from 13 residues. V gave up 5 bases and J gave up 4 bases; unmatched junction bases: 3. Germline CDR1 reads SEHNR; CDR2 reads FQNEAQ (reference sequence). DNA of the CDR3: TGTGCCAGCAGCGAACAGGGGGCGTACGAGCAGTACTTC. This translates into CASSEQGAYEQYF. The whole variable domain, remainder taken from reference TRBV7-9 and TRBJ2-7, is DTGVSQNPRHKITKRGQNVTFRCDPISEHNRLYWYRQTLGQGPEFLTYFQNEAQLEKSRLLSDRFSAERPKGSFSTLEIQRTEQGDSAMYLCASSEQGAYEQYFGPGTRLTVT.

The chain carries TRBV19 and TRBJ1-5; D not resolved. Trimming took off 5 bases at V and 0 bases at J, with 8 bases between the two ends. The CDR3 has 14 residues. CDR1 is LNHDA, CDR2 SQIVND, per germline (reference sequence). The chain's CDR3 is CASSYGNSNQPQHF. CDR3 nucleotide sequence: TGTGCCAGTAGTTACGGGAATAGCAATCAGCCCCAGCATTTT.

CDR3 loop: CASSIPYQPQHF. CDR3 in DNA: TGTGCCAGTAGTATTCCGTATCAGCCCCAGCATTTT. V gene TRBV19 combines with J gene TRBJ1-5; D remains ambiguous. The CDR3 sequence is 12 residues long. From germline, CDR1 is LNHDA and CDR2 SQIVND (reference sequence). The V end was cut by 3 bases, the J end by 5 bases, with 5 bases between.

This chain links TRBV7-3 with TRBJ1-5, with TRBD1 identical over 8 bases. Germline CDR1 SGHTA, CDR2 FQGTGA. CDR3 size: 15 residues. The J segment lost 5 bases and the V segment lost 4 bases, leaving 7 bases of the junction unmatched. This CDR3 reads CASSSRQGRDQPQHF. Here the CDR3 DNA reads TGTGCCAGCAGCTCCCGACAGGGGCGAGATCAGCCCCAGCATTTT.

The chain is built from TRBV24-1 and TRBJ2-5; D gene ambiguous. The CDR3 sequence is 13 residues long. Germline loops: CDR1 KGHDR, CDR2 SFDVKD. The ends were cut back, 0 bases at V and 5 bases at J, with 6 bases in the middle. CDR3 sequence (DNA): TGTGCCACCAGTGATTTGGAGGAGGAGACCCAGTACTTC. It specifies CATSDLEEETQYF.